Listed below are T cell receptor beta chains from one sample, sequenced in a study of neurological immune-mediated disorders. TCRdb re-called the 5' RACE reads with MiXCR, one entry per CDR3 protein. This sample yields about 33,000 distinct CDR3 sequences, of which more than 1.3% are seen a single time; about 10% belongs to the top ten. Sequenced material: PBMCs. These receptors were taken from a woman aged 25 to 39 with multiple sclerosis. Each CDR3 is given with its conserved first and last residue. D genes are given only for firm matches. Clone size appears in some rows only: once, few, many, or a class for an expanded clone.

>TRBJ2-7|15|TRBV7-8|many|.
CASSPVGAAAYEQYF
TGTGCCAGCAGCCCCGTGGGAGCGGCAGCCTACGAGCAGTACTTC
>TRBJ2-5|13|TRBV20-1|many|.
CSARNRLQETQYF
TGCAGTGCTAGAAACAGGTTACAAGAGACCCAGTACTTC
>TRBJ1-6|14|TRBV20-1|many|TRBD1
CSATGTAYNSPLHF
TGCAGTGCTACCGGGACAGCCTATAATTCACCCCTCCACTTT
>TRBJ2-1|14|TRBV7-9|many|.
CASSVLQGHNEQFF
TGTGCCAGCAGCGTCTTACAGGGACACAATGAGCAGTTCTTC
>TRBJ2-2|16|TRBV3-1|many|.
CASSRSATGNTGELFF
TGTGCCAGCAGCCGAAGTGCTACGGGGAACACCGGGGAGCTGTTTTTT
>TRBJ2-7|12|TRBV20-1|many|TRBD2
CSPLGLAGEQYF
TGCAGTCCATTGGGACTAGCTGGCGAGCAGTACTTC
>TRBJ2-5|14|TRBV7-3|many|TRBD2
CASSLDSGGETQYF
TGTGCCAGCAGCTTAGATAGCGGGGGGGAGACCCAGTACTTC
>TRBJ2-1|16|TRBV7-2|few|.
CASSLVGGPSYNEQFF
TGTGCCAGCAGCCTCGTTGGGGGCCCCTCCTACAATGAGCAGTTCTTC
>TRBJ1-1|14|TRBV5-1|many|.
CASSLGTPNTGAFF
TGCGCCAGCAGCTTGGGAACACCTAATACGGGGGCTTTCTTT
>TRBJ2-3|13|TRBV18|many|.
CASSPRTTDTQYF
TGTGCCAGCTCACCTAGGACCACAGATACGCAGTATTTT
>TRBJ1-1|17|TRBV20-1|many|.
CSARGNRRDGKNTEAFF
TGCAGTGCTAGAGGGAACAGGCGGGACGGCAAGAACACTGAAGCTTTCTTT
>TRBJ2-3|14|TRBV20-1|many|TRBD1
CSAAGQGSTDTQYF
TGCAGTGCTGCGGGACAGGGGAGCACAGATACGCAGTATTTT
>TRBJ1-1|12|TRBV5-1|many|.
CASSLGRFEAFF
TGCGCCAGCAGCTTGGGGCGTTTCGAAGCTTTCTTT
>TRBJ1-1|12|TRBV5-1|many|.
CASSHSPTEAFF
TGCGCCAGCAGCCACAGCCCGACTGAAGCTTTCTTT
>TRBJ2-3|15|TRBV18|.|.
CASSPISIFTDTQYF
TGTGCCAGCTCACCAATTTCGATTTTCACAGATACGCAGTATTTT
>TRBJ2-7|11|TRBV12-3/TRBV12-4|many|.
CASSFSYEQYF
TGTGCCAGCAGCTTTTCCTACGAGCAGTACTTC
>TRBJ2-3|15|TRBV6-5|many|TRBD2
CASRTSGYDTDTQYF
TGTGCCAGCAGGACTAGCGGGTATGACACAGATACGCAGTATTTT
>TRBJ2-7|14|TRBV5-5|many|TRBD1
CASSLDRGVYEQYF
TGTGCCAGCAGCTTGGACAGGGGGGTATACGAGCAGTACTTC
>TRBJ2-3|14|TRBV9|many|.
CASSLSHGTDTQYF
TGTGCCAGCAGCCTCTCCCATGGGACAGATACGCAGTATTTT
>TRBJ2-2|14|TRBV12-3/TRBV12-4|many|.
CATTPGHNTGELFF
TGTGCCACCACCCCGGGACATAACACCGGGGAGCTGTTTTTT
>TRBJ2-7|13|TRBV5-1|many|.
CASSLDGLGEQYF
TGCGCCAGCAGCTTGGACGGCCTTGGGGAGCAGTACTTC
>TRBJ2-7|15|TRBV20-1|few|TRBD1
CSAAPGTGGSYEQYF
TGCAGTGCTGCACCCGGGACAGGGGGCTCCTACGAGCAGTACTTC
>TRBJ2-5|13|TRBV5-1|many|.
CASSVTGDETQYF
TGCGCCAGCAGCGTTACGGGGGACGAGACCCAGTACTTC
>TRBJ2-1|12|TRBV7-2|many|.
CASSSQYNEQFF
TGTGCCAGCAGCTCCCAATACAATGAGCAGTTCTTC
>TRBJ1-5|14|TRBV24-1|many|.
CAPGPRQRNQPQHF
TGTGCCCCCGGGCCCAGACAAAGGAATCAGCCCCAGCATTTT
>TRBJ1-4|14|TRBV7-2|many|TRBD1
CASSWDRGAEKLFF
TGTGCCAGCAGCTGGGACAGGGGGGCCGAAAAACTGTTTTTT
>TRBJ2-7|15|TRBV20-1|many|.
CSARGVLGGPYEQYF
TGCAGTGCTAGAGGGGTACTGGGGGGGCCCTACGAGCAGTACTTC
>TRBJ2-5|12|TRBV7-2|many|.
CASSLFGKTQYF
TGTGCCAGCAGCTTATTCGGGAAGACCCAGTACTTC
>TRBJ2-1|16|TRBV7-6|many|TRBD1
CASSLIGTGVSNEQFF
TGTGCCAGCAGCCTAATAGGGACAGGGGTTTCCAATGAGCAGTTCTTC
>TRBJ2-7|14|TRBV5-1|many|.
CASSLSARPYEQYF
TGCGCCAGCAGCTTGTCGGCCAGGCCGTACGAGCAGTACTTC
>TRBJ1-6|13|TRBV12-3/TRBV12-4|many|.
CASSLQDRAPLHF
TGTGCCAGCAGTTTGCAGGACCGCGCACCCCTCCACTTT
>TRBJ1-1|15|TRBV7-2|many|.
CASSKQISLNTEAFF
TGTGCCAGCAGCAAGCAAATTTCGCTGAACACTGAAGCTTTCTTT
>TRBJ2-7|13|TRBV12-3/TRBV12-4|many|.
CASSSRGSYEQYF
TGTGCCAGCAGTTCCAGGGGCTCCTACGAGCAGTACTTC
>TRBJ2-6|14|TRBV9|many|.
CASSALSGANVLTF
TGTGCCAGCAGCGCGCTATCTGGGGCCAACGTCCTGACTTTC
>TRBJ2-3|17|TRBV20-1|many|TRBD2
CSARRGARLAGTDTQYF
TGCAGTGCTAGACGCGGGGCAAGACTAGCGGGGACAGATACGCAGTATTTT
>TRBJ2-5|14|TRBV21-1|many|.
CASSHGQGTETQYF
TGTGCCAGCAGCCATGGGCAGGGGACCGAGACCCAGTACTTC
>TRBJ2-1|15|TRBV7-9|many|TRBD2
CASSFGLAGENEQFF
TGTGCCAGCAGCTTCGGACTAGCGGGGGAAAATGAGCAGTTCTTC
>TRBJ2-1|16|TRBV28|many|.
CASPPKGGAGYNEQFF
TGTGCCAGCCCCCCTAAGGGGGGCGCTGGCTACAATGAGCAGTTCTTC
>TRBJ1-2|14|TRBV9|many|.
CASSASRQHYGYTF
TGTGCCAGCAGCGCCTCCAGACAGCACTATGGCTACACCTTC
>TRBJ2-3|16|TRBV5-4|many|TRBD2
CASSLGLAGGTDTQYF
TGTGCCAGCAGCTTGGGACTAGCGGGGGGTACAGATACGCAGTATTTT
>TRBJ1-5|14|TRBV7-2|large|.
CASSFTGYNQPQHF
TGTGCCAGCAGCTTTACGGGGTACAATCAGCCCCAGCATTTT